This T cell receptor (beta chain) is drawn from a study of metastatic and nonmetastatic thyroid tumors. Study details: Where malignant and benign thyroid patients were concerned, repertoires were compared across blood and tumor or nodule tissue.

All patients were untreated before thyroid surgery. In the original workflow: Differences in CDR3 between clinicopathological groups were drawn on to build a classifier intended to discriminate distant-metastatic papillary thyroid cancer patients. TCRdb reprocessed the PCR reads via MiXCR. For this entry, the V and J calls and clone size follow TCRdb and not the study's own pipeline. Among tens of thousands of clones listed, under 15% were seen once. In this sample, this clone turned up many times. A read error may explain this, as a much larger clone is one base away. The specimen sequenced was blood. This sequence was found in a female donor with papillary thyroid cancer or a benign thyroid nodule (not recorded which). Some clones in this sample may be carry-over from other donors' samples.

The CDR3 is CASSPRLTGENTEAFF. CDR3 in DNA: TGTGCCAGCAGCCCCCGGTTGACAGGGGAGAACACTGAAGCTTTCTTT. V gene TRBV6-1 combines with J gene TRBJ1-1; 8 positions match TRBD1. Germline trimming cut 6 bases from V and 1 base from J; bases unmatched to any gene: 10. The CDR3 is 16 residues long. Germline V CDR1 and CDR2: MNHNS, SASEGT.